This TCR beta chain was found in a study of T-cell reconstitution after alpha-beta-depleted transplantation in children. The TCRbeta library was prepared with unique molecular identifiers. In TCRdb, the PCR reads were re-called with MiXCR into one record per CDR3 protein. The sample has roughly 570,000 distinct CDR3 sequences, 27% seen once. Germline-derived CDR1 and CDR2 are SGHRS and YFSETQ. Trimming removed 3 bases at V and 13 bases at J, with 13 bases between. This CDR3 spans 11 amino acids. General observations from the study: After transplant, at about two months, alpha-beta T cells were reportedly derived from several hundred expanded graft clones. Once a year had passed after transplant, T-cell counts and diversity came mostly from newly produced T cells. Recipient T cells and thymic progenitors that survived gave rise to the high TCRbeta diversity observed at day 60 in some patients.

This clonotype was counted only a few times. Its specificity is unknown. The chain is built from TRBV5-1 and TRBJ1-2, with D possibly being TRBD1 (5 bases). The specimen was PBMCs, collected before TCRalphabeta/CD19-depleted stem cell transplant. The TCR comes from a boy under two years old with Wiskott-Aldrich syndrome, due to receive a stem cell transplant. The chain's CDR3 is CASSSGIIATF. The CDR3, as DNA: TGCGCCAGCAGCTCAGGGATTATAGCCACCTTC.